The 8 T cell receptor beta chains presented below share a single source sample, sequenced in a study of response to subunit inactivated influenza vaccine. TCRdb independently ran MiXCR on the RT-PCR reads; one entry per CDR3 protein. Of under 800,000 distinct CDR3 sequences listed, around 14% are singletons. The sequencing here drew on PBMCs from blood, taken about 14 days before vaccination. The receptors shown here come from a man in his fifties who received an inactivated influenza vaccine.

Turning to this clonotype: One end of the junction does not line up with germline, which may come from a read error. This sequence joins TRBV20-1 and TRBJ2-2; 10 bases map to TRBD1. The CDR3 has 14 amino acids. Germline assignment: CDR1 DFQATT and CDR2 SNEGSKA (reference sequence). CDR3 in amino acids: CSARQGARTGDLFF. CDR3 coding DNA: TGCAGTGCCCGACAGGGGGCGAGGACCGGGGATCTGTTTTTT.

The V call is TRBV7-2, the J call TRBJ2-1; unclear D gene. V shed 1 base and J shed 7 bases, with 17 bases lying between them. The CDR3 loop spans 16 amino acids. Germline CDR1 SGHTA, CDR2 FQGNSA. This CDR3 is CASSLEPGVGGNEQFF. The CDR3 bases are TGTGCCAGCAGCTTAGAGCCGGGTGTAGGTGGAAATGAGCAGTTCTTC. Full variable domain (outside the CDR3, taken from reference TRBV7-2 and TRBJ2-1): GAGVSQSPSNKVTEKGKDVELRCDPISGHTALYWYRQSLGQGLEFLIYFQGNSAPDKSGLPSDRFSAERTGGSVSTLTIQRTQQEDSAVYLCASSLEPGVGGNEQFFGPGTRLTVL.

This clonotype was seen only a few times. This chain joins TRBV5-1 and TRBJ1-2; D is ambiguous. The CDR3 runs 13 residues. Trimming pared 0 bases from V and 7 bases from J, leaving 10 bases between. Germline lookup yields CDR1 SGHRS and CDR2 YFSETQ. CDR3: CASSLATEPGYTF. CDR3 bases: TGCGCCAGCAGCTTGGCGACGGAACCTGGCTACACCTTC.

This clonotype was observed a few times. CDR3 amino acids: CASSEAAGGNYGYTF. CDR3 DNA: TGTGCCAGCAGTGAGGCGGCAGGGGGAAACTATGGCTACACCTTC. V and J are TRBV25-1 and TRBJ1-2; 7 positions match TRBD1. V trimming: 3 bases; J trimming: 2 bases; junction bases outside the gene matches: 6. This CDR3 comprises 15 residues. The germline CDR1 and CDR2 sequences are MGHDK and SYGVNS.

The chain uses TRBV6-5 and TRBJ1-1, with D hard to call. Germline V lookup: CDR1 MNHEY, CDR2 SVGAGI. Trimming removed 0 bases at V and 3 bases at J, with 11 bases between. The CDR3 is 15 residues long. The CDR3 loop reads CASSYSLTSDTEAFF. CDR3 DNA: TGTGCCAGCAGTTACTCGCTGACGTCAGACACTGAAGCTTTCTTT.

This rearrangement joins TRBV11-2 to TRBJ2-7; tentatively, D is TRBD1 (8 bases). The CDR3 loop spans 16 amino acids. V dropped 5 bases and J dropped 4 bases, with 21 bases sitting between them. From germline, CDR1 is SGHAT and CDR2 FQNNGV. CDR3 sequence: CASSPSGQGWGYEQYF. The CDR3 bases are TGTGCCAGCAGCCCTAGCGGACAGGGATGGGGTTACGAGCAGTACTTC.

This sequence joins TRBV29-1 and TRBJ1-2; D unresolved. The germline V gene has CDR1 SQVTM and CDR2 ANQGSEA. The CDR3 has 12 amino acids. V lost 4 bases, J lost 5 bases, and 11 bases lay in between. This CDR3 is CSVGPSKYGYTF. CDR3 coding DNA: TGCAGCGTTGGTCCCTCAAAATATGGCTACACCTTC.

The sample holds a few counts of this clonotype. The CDR3 bases are TGTGCCAGCAGCTTGGGTTCGACTACACGGGCCTACGAGCAGTACTTC. Protein product: CASSLGSTTRAYEQYF. The rearrangement links TRBV7-8 to TRBJ2-7; D is possibly TRBD2 (5 bases). CDR1 SGHVS and CDR2 FQNEAQ come from the germline V gene. The CDR3 totals 16 residues. Trimming left V 3 bases short and J 2 bases short, with 17 bases between.